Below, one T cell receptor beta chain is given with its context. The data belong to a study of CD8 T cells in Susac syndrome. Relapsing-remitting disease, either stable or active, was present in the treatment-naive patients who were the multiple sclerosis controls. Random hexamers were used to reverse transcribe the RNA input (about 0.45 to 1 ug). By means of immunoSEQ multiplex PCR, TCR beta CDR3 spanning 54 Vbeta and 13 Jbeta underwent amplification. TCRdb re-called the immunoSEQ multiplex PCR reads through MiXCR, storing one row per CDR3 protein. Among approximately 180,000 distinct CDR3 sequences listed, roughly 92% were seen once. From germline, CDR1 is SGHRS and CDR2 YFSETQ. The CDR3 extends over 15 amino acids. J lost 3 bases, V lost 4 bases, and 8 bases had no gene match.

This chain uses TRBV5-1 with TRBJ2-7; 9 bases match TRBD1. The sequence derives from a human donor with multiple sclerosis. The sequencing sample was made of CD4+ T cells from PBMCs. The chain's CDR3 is CASSAQPGQGYEQYF. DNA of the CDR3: TGCGCCAGCAGCGCGCAGCCGGGACAGGGCTACGAGCAGTACTTC. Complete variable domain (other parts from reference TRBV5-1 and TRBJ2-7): KAGVTQTPRYLIKTRGQQVTLSCSPISGHRSVSWYQQTPGQGLQFLFEYFSETQRNKGNFPGRFSGRQFSNSRSEMNVSTLELGDSALYLCASSAQPGQGYEQYFGPGTRLTVT.